This TCR beta chain is from a study of blood T cell repertoires in COVID-19. Study summary: Acute and convalescent COVID-19 samples came from the United States, Italy and Spain. Sources were T cells, B-cell-depleted T cells, or PBMCs; the material itself was cDNA or gDNA.

CDR3 size: 13 residues. Germline CDR1 reads GTSNPN; CDR2 reads SVGIG (reference sequence). The V segment lost 5 bases and the J segment 4 bases; nucleotides outside the gene matches: 3. Authors' data handling: Reference gene primers were amplified, and this amplification served to estimate nucleated cell counts. Here immunoSEQ multiplex PCR was the method, and the copy in TCRdb shows in-frame clones only, minus some. The V and J calls and clone size were taken over from that table, and D and trimming were inferred from the DNA. The data hold more than 150,000 clones, with approximately 80% observed a single time.

The origin of this receptor is a man in his fifties or sixties who had recovered from COVID-19. The V call is TRBV30, the J call TRBJ1-4; 8 bases map to TRBD1. Sequencing input: peripheral blood. The DNA for the CDR3 is TGTGCCTGGGGACAGGGATTTAATGAAAAACTGTTTTTT. Protein: CAWGQGFNEKLFF.